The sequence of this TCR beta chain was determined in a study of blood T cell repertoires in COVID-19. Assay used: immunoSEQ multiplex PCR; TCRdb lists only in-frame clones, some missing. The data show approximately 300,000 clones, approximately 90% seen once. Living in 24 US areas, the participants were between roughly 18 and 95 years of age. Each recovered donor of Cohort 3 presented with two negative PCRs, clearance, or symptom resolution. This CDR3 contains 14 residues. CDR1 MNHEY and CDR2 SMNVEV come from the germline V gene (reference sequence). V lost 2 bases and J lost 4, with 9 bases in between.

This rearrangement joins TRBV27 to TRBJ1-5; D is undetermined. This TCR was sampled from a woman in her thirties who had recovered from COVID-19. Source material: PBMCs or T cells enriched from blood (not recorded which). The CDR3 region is CASSLVGWNQPQHF. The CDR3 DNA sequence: TGTGCCAGCAGTTTAGTCGGGTGGAATCAGCCCCAGCATTTT.